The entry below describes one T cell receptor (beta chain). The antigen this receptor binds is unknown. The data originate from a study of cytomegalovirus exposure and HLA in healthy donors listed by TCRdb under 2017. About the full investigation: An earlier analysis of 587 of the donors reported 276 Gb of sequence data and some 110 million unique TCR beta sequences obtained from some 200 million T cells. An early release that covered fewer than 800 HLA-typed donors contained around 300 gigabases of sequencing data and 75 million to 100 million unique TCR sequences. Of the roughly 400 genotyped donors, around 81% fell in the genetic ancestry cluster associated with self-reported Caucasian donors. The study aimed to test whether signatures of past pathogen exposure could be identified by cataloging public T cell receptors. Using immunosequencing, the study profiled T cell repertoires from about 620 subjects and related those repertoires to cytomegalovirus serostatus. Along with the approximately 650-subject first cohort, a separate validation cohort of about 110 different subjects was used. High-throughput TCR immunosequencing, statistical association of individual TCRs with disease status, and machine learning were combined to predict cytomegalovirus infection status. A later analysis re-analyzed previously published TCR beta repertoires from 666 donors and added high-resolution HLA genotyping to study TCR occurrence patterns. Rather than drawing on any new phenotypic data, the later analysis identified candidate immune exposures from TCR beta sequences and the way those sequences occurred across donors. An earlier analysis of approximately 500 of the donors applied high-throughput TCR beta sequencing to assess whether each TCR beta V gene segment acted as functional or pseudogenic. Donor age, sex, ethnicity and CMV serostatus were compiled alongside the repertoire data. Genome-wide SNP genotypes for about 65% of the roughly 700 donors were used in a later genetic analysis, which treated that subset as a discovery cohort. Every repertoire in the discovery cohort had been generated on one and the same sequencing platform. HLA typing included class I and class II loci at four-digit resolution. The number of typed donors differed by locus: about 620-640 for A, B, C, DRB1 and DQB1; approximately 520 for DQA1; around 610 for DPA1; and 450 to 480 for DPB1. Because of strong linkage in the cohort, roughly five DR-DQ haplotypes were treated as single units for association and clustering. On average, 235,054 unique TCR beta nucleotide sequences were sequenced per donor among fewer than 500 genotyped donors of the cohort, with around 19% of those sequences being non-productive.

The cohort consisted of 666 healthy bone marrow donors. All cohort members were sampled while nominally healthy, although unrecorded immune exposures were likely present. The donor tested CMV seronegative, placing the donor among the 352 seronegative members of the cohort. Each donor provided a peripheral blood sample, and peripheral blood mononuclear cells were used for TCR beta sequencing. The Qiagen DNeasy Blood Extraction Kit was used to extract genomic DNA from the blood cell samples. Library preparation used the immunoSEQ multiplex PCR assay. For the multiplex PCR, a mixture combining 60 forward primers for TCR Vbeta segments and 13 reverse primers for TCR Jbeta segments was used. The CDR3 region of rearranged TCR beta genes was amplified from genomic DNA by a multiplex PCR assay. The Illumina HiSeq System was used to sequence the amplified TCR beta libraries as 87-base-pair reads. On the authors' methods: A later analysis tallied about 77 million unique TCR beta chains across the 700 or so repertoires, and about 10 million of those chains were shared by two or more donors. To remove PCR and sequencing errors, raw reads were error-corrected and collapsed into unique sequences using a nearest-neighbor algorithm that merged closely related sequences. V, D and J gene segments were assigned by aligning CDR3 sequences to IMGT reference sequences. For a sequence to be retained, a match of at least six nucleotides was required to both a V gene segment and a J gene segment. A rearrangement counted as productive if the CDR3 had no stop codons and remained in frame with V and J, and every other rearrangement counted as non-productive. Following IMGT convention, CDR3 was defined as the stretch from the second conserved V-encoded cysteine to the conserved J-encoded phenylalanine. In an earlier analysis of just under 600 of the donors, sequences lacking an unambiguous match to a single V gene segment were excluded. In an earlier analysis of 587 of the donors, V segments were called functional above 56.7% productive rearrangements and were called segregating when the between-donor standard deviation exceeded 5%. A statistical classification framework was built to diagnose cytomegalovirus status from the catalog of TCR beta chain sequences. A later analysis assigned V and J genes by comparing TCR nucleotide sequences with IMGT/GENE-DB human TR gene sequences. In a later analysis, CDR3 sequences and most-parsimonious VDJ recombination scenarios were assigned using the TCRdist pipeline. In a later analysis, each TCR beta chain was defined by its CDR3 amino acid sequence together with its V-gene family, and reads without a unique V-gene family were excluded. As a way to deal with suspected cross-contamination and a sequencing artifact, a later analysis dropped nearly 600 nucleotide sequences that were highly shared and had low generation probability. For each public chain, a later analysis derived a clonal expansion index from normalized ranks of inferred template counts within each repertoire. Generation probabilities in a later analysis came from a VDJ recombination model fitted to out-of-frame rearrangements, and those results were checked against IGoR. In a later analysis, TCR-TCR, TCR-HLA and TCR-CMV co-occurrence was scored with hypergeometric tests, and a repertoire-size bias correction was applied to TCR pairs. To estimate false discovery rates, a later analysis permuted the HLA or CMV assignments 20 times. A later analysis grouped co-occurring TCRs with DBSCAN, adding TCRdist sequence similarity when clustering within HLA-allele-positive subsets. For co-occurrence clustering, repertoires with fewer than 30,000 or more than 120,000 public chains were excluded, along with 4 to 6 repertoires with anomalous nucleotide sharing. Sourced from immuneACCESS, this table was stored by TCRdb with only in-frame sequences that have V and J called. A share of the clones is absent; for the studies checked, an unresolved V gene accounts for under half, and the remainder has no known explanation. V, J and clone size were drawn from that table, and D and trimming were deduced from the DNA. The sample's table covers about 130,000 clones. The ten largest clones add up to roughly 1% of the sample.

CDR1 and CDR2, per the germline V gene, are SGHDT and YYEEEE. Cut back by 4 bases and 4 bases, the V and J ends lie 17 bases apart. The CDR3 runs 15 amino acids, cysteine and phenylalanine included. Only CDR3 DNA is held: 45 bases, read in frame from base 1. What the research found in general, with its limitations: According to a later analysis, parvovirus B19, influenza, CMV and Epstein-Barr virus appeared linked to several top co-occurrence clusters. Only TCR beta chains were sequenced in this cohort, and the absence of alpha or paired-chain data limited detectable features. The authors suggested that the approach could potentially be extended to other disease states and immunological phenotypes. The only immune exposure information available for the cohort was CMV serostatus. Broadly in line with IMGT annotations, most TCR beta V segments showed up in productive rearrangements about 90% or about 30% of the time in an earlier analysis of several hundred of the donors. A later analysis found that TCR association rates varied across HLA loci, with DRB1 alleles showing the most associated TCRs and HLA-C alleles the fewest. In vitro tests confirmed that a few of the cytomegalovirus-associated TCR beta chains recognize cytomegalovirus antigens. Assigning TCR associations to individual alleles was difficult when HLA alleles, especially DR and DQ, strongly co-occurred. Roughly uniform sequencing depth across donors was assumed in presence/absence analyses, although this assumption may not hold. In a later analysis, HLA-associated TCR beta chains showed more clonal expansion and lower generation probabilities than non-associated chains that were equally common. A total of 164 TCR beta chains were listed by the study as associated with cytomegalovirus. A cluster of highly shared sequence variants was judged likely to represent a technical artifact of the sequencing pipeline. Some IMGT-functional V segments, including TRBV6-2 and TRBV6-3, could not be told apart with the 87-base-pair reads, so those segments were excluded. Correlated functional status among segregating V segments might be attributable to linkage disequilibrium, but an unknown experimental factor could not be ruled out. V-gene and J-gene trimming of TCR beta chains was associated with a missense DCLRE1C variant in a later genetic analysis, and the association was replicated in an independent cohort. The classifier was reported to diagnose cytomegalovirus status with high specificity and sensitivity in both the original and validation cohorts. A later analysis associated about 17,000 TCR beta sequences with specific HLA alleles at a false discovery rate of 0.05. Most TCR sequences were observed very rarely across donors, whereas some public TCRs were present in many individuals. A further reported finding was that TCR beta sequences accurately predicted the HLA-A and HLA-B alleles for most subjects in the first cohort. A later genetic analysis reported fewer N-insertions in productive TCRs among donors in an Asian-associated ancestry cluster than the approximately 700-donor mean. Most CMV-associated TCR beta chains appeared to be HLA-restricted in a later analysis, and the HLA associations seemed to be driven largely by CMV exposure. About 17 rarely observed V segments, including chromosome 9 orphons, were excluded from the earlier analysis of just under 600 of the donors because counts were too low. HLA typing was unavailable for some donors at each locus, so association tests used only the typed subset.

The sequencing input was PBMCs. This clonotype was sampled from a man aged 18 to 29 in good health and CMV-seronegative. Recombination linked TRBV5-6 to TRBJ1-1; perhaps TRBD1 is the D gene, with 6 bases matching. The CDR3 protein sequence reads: CASSPVGGQGTEAFF. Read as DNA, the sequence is TGTGCCAGCAGCCCCGTGGGGGGGCAAGGCACTGAAGCTTTCTTT.